The rows below give T cell receptor beta chains drawn from one sample of a study of blood T cell repertoires in COVID-19. Using immunoSEQ multiplex PCR, the repertoire was profiled, and TCRdb retains in-frame clones only, with some absent. The sample lists about 300,000 clones; approximately 89% were seen once. Material: peripheral blood. These receptors were obtained from a woman aged 25 to 45 who had recovered from COVID-19. Both conserved end residues are part of each CDR3. Fields, in order: clone size, D gene, J gene, V gene, CDR3 protein, CDR3 DNA. A D gene is named only where the DNA matches it firmly. Part of the rows lack a size; the others show once, few, many or a class for expanded clones.

>-|TRBD1|TRBJ1-1|TRBV5-1
CASSLGQGENTEAFF
TGCGCCAGCAGCCTAGGACAGGGGGAGAACACTGAAGCTTTCTTT
>once|-|TRBJ1-6|TRBV28
CASSSTTPSYNSPLHF
TGTGCCAGCAGTAGCACTACACCTTCCTATAATTCACCCCTCCACTTT
>-|-|TRBJ1-4|TRBV5-4
CASSSQGEGREKLFF
TGTGCCAGCAGCTCTCAGGGTGAAGGCCGGGAAAAACTGTTTTTT
>-|TRBD1|TRBJ1-4|TRBV6-5
CASSRTTGYEKLFF
TGTGCCAGCAGTCGGACGACAGGGTATGAAAAACTGTTTTTT
>once|-|TRBJ2-7|TRBV6-2/TRBV6-3
CASSRSGGSDYEQYF
TGTGCCAGCAGTCGGAGCGGTGGGTCCGACTACGAGCAGTACTTC
>once|TRBD1|TRBJ1-1|TRBV5-4
CASGEGASTEAFF
TGTGCCAGCGGCGAGGGGGCGAGTACTGAAGCTTTCTTT
>-|-|TRBJ1-5|TRBV25-1
CASTPGGGNQPQHF
TGTGCCAGTACTCCGGGGGGCGGCAATCAGCCCCAGCATTTT
>-|-|TRBJ1-1|TRBV6-5
CAAGRANTEAFF
TGTGCTGCTGGGAGGGCTAACACTGAAGCTTTCTTT
>-|-|TRBJ1-3|TRBV5-1
CASSLELSSGNTIYF
TGCGCCAGCAGCTTGGAACTGAGCTCTGGAAACACCATATATTTT
>-|-|TRBJ1-3|TRBV19
CASSIVRGNTIYF
TGTGCCAGTAGTATCGTCAGGGGAAACACCATATATTTT
>-|TRBD1|TRBJ2-7|TRBV6-5
CASRMTGSGEQYF
TGTGCCAGCAGGATGACAGGGTCCGGCGAGCAGTACTTC
>once|-|TRBJ2-1|TRBV6-4
CASSPQGVGNEQFF
TGTGCCAGCAGTCCACAGGGTGTAGGCAATGAGCAGTTCTTC
>-|-|TRBJ1-6|TRBV2
CASRQGGNSPLHF
TGTGCCAGCAGACAGGGTGGAAATTCACCCCTCCACTTT
>-|-|TRBJ2-2|TRBV5-1
CASSSDRKNTGELFF
TGCGCCAGCAGCTCAGACAGAAAGAACACCGGGGAGCTGTTTTTT
>-|-|TRBJ1-4|TRBV27
CASSPAGGGTNEKLFF
TGTGCCAGCAGCCCGGCCGGGGGGGGAACTAATGAAAAACTGTTTTTT
>-|-|TRBJ2-2|TRBV6-5
CASSRGHSTGELFF
TGTGCCAGCAGTCGAGGACATAGCACCGGGGAGCTGTTTTTT
>-|TRBD1|TRBJ1-1|TRBV5-1
CASSRQGLSTEAFF
TGCGCCAGCAGCAGACAGGGGCTGAGCACTGAAGCTTTCTTT
>-|-|TRBJ1-1|TRBV5-1
CASSLVAGNTEAFF
TGCGCCAGCAGCTTGGTTGCGGGGAACACTGAAGCTTTCTTT
>-|TRBD1|TRBJ2-5|TRBV3-1/TRBV3-2
CASSRIGTGADQYF
TGTGCCAGCAGCCGCATCGGGACAGGGGCGGACCAGTACTTC
>-|TRBD2|TRBJ2-3|TRBV7-2
CASSLSGGGADTQYF
TGTGCCAGCAGCTTAAGCGGGGGGGGCGCAGATACGCAGTATTTT
>-|-|TRBJ2-5|TRBV5-1
CASSLGGHSRETQYF
TGCGCCAGCAGCTTGGGTGGACACAGTAGGGAGACCCAGTACTTC
>-|TRBD2|TRBJ2-5|TRBV5-8
CASSSQRGGLVQETQYF
TGTGCCAGCAGCTCCCAGCGGGGGGGCCTGGTGCAAGAGACCCAGTACTTC
>-|TRBD1|TRBJ2-5|TRBV2
CASRPQGIETQYF
TGTGCCAGCAGGCCACAGGGGATCGAGACCCAGTACTTC
>-|-|TRBJ1-4|TRBV5-8
CASSTRRGGNEKLFF
TGTGCCAGCAGCACACGGCGCGGGGGTAATGAAAAACTGTTTTTT
>-|TRBD2|TRBJ2-1|TRBV7-3
CASSSSLAGGNEQFF
TGTGCCAGCAGCTCCTCATTAGCGGGGGGCAATGAGCAGTTCTTC
>-|-|TRBJ1-1|TRBV2
CASSEVWGPHREAFF
TGTGCCAGCAGTGAAGTCTGGGGCCCCCACAGGGAAGCTTTCTTT
>-|-|TRBJ1-2|TRBV5-1
CASRDGGGYGYTF
TGCGCCAGCAGGGACGGGGGAGGCTATGGCTACACCTTC
>-|TRBD1|TRBJ2-5|TRBV6-6
CASSETGSETQYF
TGTGCCAGCAGCGAGACAGGGTCAGAGACCCAGTACTTC
>-|-|TRBJ1-6|TRBV5-1
CASSLVQNSPLHF
TGCGCCAGCAGCTTGGTCCAAAATTCACCCCTCCACTTT
>-|TRBD2|TRBJ2-7|TRBV5-4
CASTFKAGGVYEQYF
TGTGCCAGCACCTTTAAAGCGGGGGGTGTCTACGAGCAGTACTTC
>-|TRBD1|TRBJ1-4|TRBV6-5
CASNDQGAANEKLFF
TGTGCCAGCAACGACCAGGGGGCAGCTAATGAAAAACTGTTTTTT
>-|-|TRBJ2-7|TRBV12-3/TRBV12-4
CASSLRAQSEQYF
TGTGCCAGCAGTTTGAGGGCCCAGAGCGAGCAGTACTTC
>few|TRBD1|TRBJ2-7|TRBV30
CAWSRDWDREGEQYF
TGTGCCTGGAGCAGGGATTGGGACAGGGAAGGCGAGCAGTACTTC
>once|TRBD2|TRBJ2-5|TRBV14
CASSAPRAGGQETQYF
TGTGCCAGCAGCGCGCCGAGAGCGGGGGGGCAAGAGACCCAGTACTTC
>-|TRBD1|TRBJ2-7|TRBV27
CASRPGQKDYEQYF
TGTGCCAGCAGGCCGGGACAGAAAGACTACGAGCAGTACTTC